This T cell receptor (beta chain) was obtained from a study of cytomegalovirus exposure and HLA in healthy donors (dated by TCRdb to 2016 to 2017). Context from the whole study: An earlier analysis of approximately 600 of the donors reported roughly 270 Gb of sequence data and 120 million or so unique TCR beta sequences from 150 million to 200 million T cells. Roughly 300 gigabases of sequencing data and approximately 80 million unique TCR sequences were included in an early release covering about 620 HLA-typed donors. Among the approximately 420 genotyped donors, around 79% belonged to the genetic ancestry cluster associated with self-reported Caucasian donors. The study aimed to test whether signatures of past pathogen exposure could be identified by cataloging public T cell receptors. The study used immunosequencing to profile the T cell repertoires of approximately 640 subjects and linked those repertoires to cytomegalovirus serostatus. Along with the approximately 650-subject first cohort, a separate validation cohort of 120 different subjects was used. To predict cytomegalovirus infection status, the study combined high-throughput TCR immunosequencing, statistical association of individual TCRs with disease status, and machine learning. A later analysis re-examined previously published TCR beta repertoires from hundreds of donors and added high-resolution HLA genotyping to investigate patterns of TCR occurrence. The later analysis used no new phenotypic data to find candidate immune exposures, relying instead on TCR beta sequences and their occurrence across donors. An earlier analysis of 587 of the donors used high-throughput TCR beta sequencing to judge whether each TCR beta V gene segment behaved as functional or pseudogenic. Donor age, sex, ethnicity and CMV serostatus were collected together with the repertoire data. A later genetic analysis used genome-wide SNP genotypes for about 60% of the 666 donors, treating that subset as a discovery cohort. All discovery cohort repertoires had been generated using a single sequencing platform. HLA typing covered class I and class II loci at four-digit resolution. The number of typed donors differed by locus: about 629-630 for A, B, C, DRB1 and DQB1; approximately 520 for DQA1; some 610 for DPA1; and about 450 for DPB1. Four to six DR-DQ haplotypes were handled as single units for association and clustering, since linkage in the cohort was strong. Across some 400 genotyped donors of the cohort, an average of approximately 240,000 unique TCR beta nucleotide sequences per donor were sequenced, and approximately 17% of those sequences were non-productive.

Remarks on this clone: Its antigen is currently not known. Base qualities are not at hand, and no much larger clone is one base apart.

The library was obtained by the immunoSEQ multiplex PCR assay. A mixture of 60 forward primers for TCR Vbeta segments and 13 reverse primers for TCR Jbeta segments was used in the multiplex PCR. Amplification of the CDR3 region of rearranged TCR beta genes was performed with a multiplex PCR assay on genomic DNA. On the Illumina HiSeq System, the amplified TCR beta libraries were sequenced as 87-base-pair reads. The paper's processing steps were these. A later analysis counted about 76 million unique TCR beta chains across the 550 to 750 repertoires, and roughly 9.9 million of these chains were shared by at least two donors. Raw reads were error-corrected and collapsed into unique sequences by a nearest-neighbor algorithm in which closely related sequences were merged to remove PCR and sequencing errors. Alignment of CDR3 sequences to IMGT reference sequences was used to assign V, D and J gene segments. For a sequence to be retained, a match of at least six nucleotides was required to both a V gene segment and a J gene segment. Rearrangements were classified as productive when the CDR3 lacked stop codons and remained in frame with V and J, and all other rearrangements were classified as non-productive. CDR3 was defined by IMGT convention, running from the second conserved V-encoded cysteine to the conserved J-encoded phenylalanine. The earlier analysis of about 500 of the donors excluded sequences that lacked an unambiguous match to a single V gene segment. In an earlier analysis of a few hundred of the donors, V segments were called functional above 56.7% productive rearrangements and were called segregating when the between-donor standard deviation exceeded 5%. A statistical classification framework was built for diagnosing cytomegalovirus status from the catalog of TCR beta chain sequences. In a later analysis, V and J genes were assigned by comparing TCR nucleotide sequences against IMGT/GENE-DB human TR gene sequences. Using the TCRdist pipeline, a later analysis assigned CDR3 sequences along with most-parsimonious VDJ recombination scenarios. In a later analysis, every TCR beta chain was defined by the combination of its CDR3 amino acid sequence and its V-gene family, and reads without a unique V-gene family were dropped. As a way to deal with suspected cross-contamination and a sequencing artifact, a later analysis dropped hundreds of nucleotide sequences that were highly shared and had low generation probability. In a later analysis, a clonal expansion index was calculated for each public chain from normalized within-repertoire ranks of inferred template counts. In a later analysis, generation probabilities were computed using a VDJ recombination model fitted to out-of-frame rearrangements, and the results were checked against IGoR. Hypergeometric tests were used in a later analysis to score TCR-TCR, TCR-HLA and TCR-CMV co-occurrence, with a repertoire-size bias correction applied to the TCR pairs. In a later analysis, false discovery rates were estimated by permuting HLA or CMV assignments 20 times. In a later analysis, co-occurring TCRs were grouped using DBSCAN, with TCRdist sequence similarity added in when clustering inside HLA-allele-positive subsets. For co-occurrence clustering, repertoires with fewer than 30,000 or more than 120,000 public chains were excluded, along with 5 or 6 repertoires with anomalous nucleotide sharing. TCRdb took this table from immuneACCESS and kept in-frame rearrangements with V and J called. Such tables lack part of the clones; where checked against another copy, unresolved V genes explain under half of the gap, and the rest is unexplained. Clonal size and the V and J genes are those of that table, whereas D and trimming came from the DNA. The sample yields under 200,000 clones; 60% to 80% were counted once. The ten largest clones represent 2% to 3% of the sample.

In total, 630 or so healthy bone marrow donors made up the cohort. All cohort members were sampled while nominally healthy, although unrecorded immune exposures were likely present. The donor was CMV seropositive and was included in the group of some 290 seropositive cohort members. Every donor gave a peripheral blood sample, and the peripheral blood mononuclear cells from that sample were used for TCR beta sequencing. The Qiagen DNeasy Blood Extraction Kit was used to extract genomic DNA from the blood cell samples. The research as a whole found: In a later analysis, most CMV-associated TCR beta chains were found to appear HLA-restricted, with HLA associations seemingly driven largely by CMV exposure. This cohort had only TCR beta chains sequenced, and the lack of alpha or paired-chain data limited which features could be detected. A later genetic analysis associated a missense DCLRE1C variant with V-gene and J-gene trimming of TCR beta chains, and an independent cohort replicated the association. Three of the identified cytomegalovirus-associated TCR beta chains were confirmed in vitro to be specific for cytomegalovirus antigens. In a later analysis, TCR association rates were found to vary across HLA loci, with the most associated TCRs seen for DRB1 alleles and the fewest for HLA-C alleles. Cytomegalovirus status was reported to be diagnosed by the classifier with high specificity and sensitivity in both the original and validation cohorts. Because HLA typing was unavailable for some donors at each locus, only the typed subset was used in association tests. It was suggested by the authors that the approach could potentially be generalized to other disease states and immunological phenotypes. A further reported finding was that TCR beta sequences accurately predicted the HLA-A and HLA-B alleles for most subjects in the first cohort. The study gave a list of 150 to 200 TCR beta chains associated with cytomegalovirus. Most TCR sequences were seen in very few donors, while some public TCRs were found in many individuals. The only immune exposure information available for the cohort was CMV serostatus. In a later analysis, about 17,000 TCR beta sequences were associated with specific HLA alleles at a false discovery rate of 0.05. A group of highly shared sequence variants was considered likely to be a technical artifact of the sequencing pipeline. In a later analysis, HLA-associated TCR beta chains showed more clonal expansion and lower generation probabilities than non-associated chains that were equally common. Presence/absence analyses assumed roughly uniform sequencing depth across donors, an assumption that may not hold. An earlier analysis of roughly 570 of the donors showed that most TCR beta V segments appeared in productive rearrangements either about 87% or about 30% of the time, which broadly matched IMGT annotations. Correlated functional status among segregating V segments might reflect linkage disequilibrium, but an unknown experimental factor could not be ruled out. A later analysis reported that several top co-occurrence clusters appeared linked to parvovirus B19, influenza, CMV and Epstein-Barr virus. The earlier analysis of approximately 590 of the donors excluded roughly 16 rarely observed V segments, including chromosome 9 orphons, because counts were too low. Compared with the roughly 700-donor mean, donors in an Asian-associated ancestry cluster had fewer N-insertions in productive TCRs, according to a later genetic analysis. Some IMGT-functional V segments, including TRBV6-2 and TRBV6-3, could not be told apart with the 87-base-pair reads, so those segments were excluded. Assigning TCR associations to individual alleles was difficult when HLA alleles, especially DR and DQ, strongly co-occurred.

Via the germline V gene, CDR1 is MNHEY and CDR2 SVGAGI. The CDR3 goes from the cysteine to the phenylalanine over 16 residues. Left in the record is the CDR3 DNA by itself, 48 bases read in frame from the first base. Germline trimming: 2 bases from V, 0 bases from J; junction bases outside gene matches: 5. This chain joins TRBV6-5 to TRBJ1-1, with 8 junctional bases fitting TRBD1. The sequence derives from a woman aged 40 to 50 in good health and CMV-seropositive. The sample consisted of PBMCs. The CDR3: CASSYLRGLMNTEAFF. The DNA is as follows: TGTGCCAGCAGTTACCTCAGGGGGCTGATGAACACTGAAGCTTTCTTT.